This T cell receptor (beta chain) stems from a study of blood T cell repertoires in COVID-19. Turning to the study itself: T cells, B-cell-depleted T cells, or PBMCs supplied cDNA or gDNA.

Authors' data handling: Reference gene primer amplification gave estimated nucleated cell counts. Libraries were prepared by immunoSEQ multiplex PCR; TCRdb keeps only in-frame clonotypes and omits some of them. D and trimming were read from the DNA, whereas the V and J calls and clone size are those reported in that table. The sample consists of around 140,000 clones, nearly 85% of them appearing once. Germline loops: CDR1 MNHEY, CDR2 SMNVEV (reference sequence). V dropped 5 bases and J dropped 4 bases, with 20 bases sitting between them. The CDR3 is 16 amino acids. The receptor was derived from a human donor in a cohort sampled during active COVID-19. The chain recombines TRBV27 with TRBJ2-5, with D tentatively TRBD2 (6 bases). The sequenced sample consisted of peripheral blood. Here the CDR3 DNA reads TGTGCCAGCAGTGCCTCGGGAGCTTTAGGACGAGAGACCCAGTACTTC. Amino acid sequence: CASSASGALGRETQYF.